This T cell receptor (beta chain) derives from a study of cytomegalovirus exposure and HLA in healthy donors. Overall study findings and caveats: About 180 TCR beta chains were listed as cytomegalovirus-associated.

J lost 1 base, V lost 1 base, and 0 bases had no gene match. This CDR3 has 14 residues. CDR1 is SGHVS, CDR2 FNYEAQ, per germline. PCR involved 60 Vbeta and 13 Jbeta primers. Profiling relied on immunoSEQ multiplex PCR, and the TCRdb table lists in-frame clones only, not all of them. Of over 200,000 clones detected, 70% to 90% appear once; the ten largest clones hold roughly 1.3%. About this clone itself: Its antigen remains unidentified.

Sequenced material: PBMCs. This chain connects TRBV7-6 to TRBJ2-7, with 8 nucleotides matching TRBD1. This clonotype originated in a human donor in good health. CDR3 residues: CASSLGTGSYEQYF. CDR3 nucleotide sequence: TGTGCCAGCAGCTTAGGGACAGGGTCCTACGAGCAGTACTTC.